This T cell receptor (beta chain) derives from a study of T cells after posttransplantation cyclophosphamide (dated by TCRdb to the mid-2010s). Notes on the research overall: Using TRB sequencing, the study followed how the T cell repertoire rebuilt after myeloablative bone marrow transplantation with posttransplantation cyclophosphamide given as GVHD prophylaxis. TRB sequencing was performed on blood from all 30 or so PTCy patients with 1-year posttransplant specimens. TRA and TRB clonality were tightly correlated in several samples, so subsequent TCR analyses focused on TRB only. Antigen receptor sequencing was done on samples from about 38 PTCy-treated patients and from over 15 related bone marrow donors of those patients. TRB sequencing was also done on up to roughly 3 additional blood samples from 2 to 5.2 years after transplant in 3 patients, and on pretransplant blood from 4 patients. Public TRB sequences were checked against a database of over 3,500 sequences associated with responses to pathogens, tumor antigens, self-antigens and alloantigens.

This clone was seen more than once but under ten times. The antigen this receptor binds is unknown. No much larger clone exists at a distance of one base, and base qualities are not known. PTCy-treated patients were drawn from a prospective multi-institutional clinical trial. Mononuclear cells from peripheral blood and bone marrow were separated by Ficoll-Hypaque density centrifugation and then cryopreserved. Sequences MDHEN (CDR1) and SYDVKM (CDR2) are obtained from the germline V gene. V loses 2 bases, J loses 5 bases, and the germline ends lie 16 bases apart. From its cysteine to its phenylalanine, the CDR3 spans 15 amino acids. The CDR3 DNA has 45 bases and is translated from base 1. The investigation overall reported the following: The TRB repertoires of T cells infiltrating skin or the GI tract showed only limited overlap with the TRB repertoires found in blood. Across roughly 40 patients, recipient CMV seropositivity and CMV reactivation were highly associated with TRB clonality; PTCy diversity was similar to CNI/methotrexate controls. Donor-recipient similarity was low at 1-2 months but rose over the first year, and later blood repertoires were often dominated by donor CD8+ memory clones.

TRB sequencing used genomic DNA with the immunoSEQ assay at survey resolution or the hsTCRB kit. As for the authors' bioinformatics: The immunoSEQ software was used for initial read processing, and the LymphoSeq R package was used for repertoire analyses. Clonality was computed as 1 minus normalized Shannon entropy, and a Gini coefficient was also calculated for each TRB dataset. To infer phenotypes in unsorted samples, TRB sequences from sorted subsets of the recipient or donor were mapped onto the unsorted samples of the same recipient. TCRdb limited this immuneACCESS table to in-frame rearrangements with V and J called. A share of clones is missing; checked studies link under half to unresolved V genes, and the rest is unexplained. V and J calls and clone size are those listed in that table; D and trimming were worked out from the DNA. This sample gives 2,500 to 3,000 clones in total; 60% to 80% of them show up just once. Jointly, the top ten make up under 25% of the sample.

The rearranged chain carries TRBV28 and TRBJ2-7; tentative D gene TRBD2, with 5 bases matching. Source material: PBMCs. This TCR derives from a man aged 25-45 years with a blood cancer, CMV-positive, and with a related stem cell donor. The CDR3 amino acid sequence is: CASSLRAGAWDEQYF. The DNA sequence is given as TGTGCCAGCAGTTTACGCGCGGGCGCGTGGGACGAGCAGTACTTC.